These 2 T cell receptor beta chains came from one sample sequenced in a study of T cells after yellow fever vaccination. TCRdb reprocessed the 5' RACE reads via MiXCR and lists one record per CDR3 protein. The table includes about 74,000 distinct CDR3 sequences, around 6.9% detected once. The material sequenced was CD8+ T cells sorted from PBMCs, taken 5 to 6 days after the first yellow fever vaccination. The source of these receptors is a man younger than 30 who received the YFV17D yellow fever vaccine.

This clonotype was seen at least ten times. Here the CDR3 DNA reads TGTGCCACCCGAGGGGGGGTTGGCGGTGTCACAGATACGCAGTATTTT. Its translation: CATRGGVGGVTDTQYF. The chain uses TRBV2 and TRBJ2-3; TRBD2 is a possible D gene (7 bases). The CDR3 contains 16 residues. Germline V gene lookup returns CDR1 SNHLY and CDR2 FYNNEI. The V and J ends lost 10 bases and 2 bases respectively, with 22 bases between them.

This clonotype was seen a handful of times. The chain links TRBV5-1 to TRBJ2-3; D may be TRBD1 (6 bases). The CDR3 is 14 amino acids. Germline V gives CDR1 SGHRS, CDR2 YFSETQ. V lost 4 bases, J lost 5 bases, and 14 bases lay in between. The CDR3 sequence: CASSLRGFQDTQYF. The DNA of the CDR3 is TGCGCCAGCAGCCTCAGGGGCTTTCAAGATACGCAGTATTTT.